The 30 T cell receptor beta chains below were found in one sample sequenced in a study of cytomegalovirus exposure and HLA in healthy donors. Both 60 Vbeta primers and 13 Jbeta primers went into the PCR. The data were produced by immunoSEQ multiplex PCR, yet TCRdb's version contains in-frame clones alone and is incomplete. The sample yields over 75,000 clones, more than 75% seen once. Sequencing input: PBMCs. The receptor set was obtained from a man under 40 in good health and CMV-seropositive.

The V call is TRBV10-3, the J call TRBJ2-3; 8 bases are a match to TRBD1. CDR1 is ENHRY and CDR2 is SYGVKD in the germline V gene. The CDR3 covers 14 residues. V lost 6 bases to trimming and J lost 2 bases; unmatched junction nucleotides: 4. CDR3 sequence: CAIRGTGYTDTQYF. In DNA, the CDR3 is TGTGCCATCAGGGGGACAGGATACACAGATACGCAGTATTTT.

DNA for the CDR3: TGTGCCAGCAGCCGGGACAACATGAACACTGAAGCTTTCTTT. Its translation is CASSRDNMNTEAFF. The chain uses TRBV7-3 and TRBJ1-1; a weak D match, TRBD1 (6 bases). The CDR3 is 14 residues long. V was pared by 5 bases and J by 0 bases, with 10 bases between. Germline CDR1 SGHTA, CDR2 FQGTGA. Based on the CDR3 plus reference TRBV7-3 and TRBJ1-1, the full variable domain is GAGVSQTPSNKVTEKGKYVELRCDPISGHTALYWYRQSLGQGPEFLIYFQGTGAADDSGLPNDRFFAVRPEGSVSTLKIQRTERGDSAVYLCASSRDNMNTEAFFGQGTRLTVV.

V gene TRBV7-9 combines with J gene TRBJ1-1; 7 nucleotides agree with TRBD1. The trim removed 3 bases at V and 4 bases at J, leaving 5 bases unmatched. Germline loops: CDR1 SEHNR, CDR2 FQNEAQ (reference sequence). The CDR3 is made up of 14 amino acids. In DNA form, the CDR3 reads TGTGCCAGCAGCTTGGGACAGCGGGCCACTGAAGCTTTCTTT. Its protein product is CASSLGQRATEAFF.

The chain is built from TRBV27 and TRBJ2-7; 8 positions agree with TRBD1. V lost 5 bases to trimming and J lost 2 bases; unmatched junction nucleotides: 8. CDR1 MNHEY and CDR2 SMNVEV come from the germline V gene (reference sequence). This CDR3 comprises 15 residues. CDR3 residues: CASSTYRGRTYEQYF. DNA of the CDR3: TGTGCCAGCAGTACCTACAGGGGGAGGACCTACGAGCAGTACTTC.

This clone came up once. The chain couples TRBV5-1 to TRBJ2-2, with 12 bases aligning to TRBD2. Germline lookup yields CDR1 SGHRS and CDR2 YFSETQ. The CDR3 covers 19 residues. The J segment lost 2 bases and the V segment lost 4 bases, leaving 12 bases of the junction unmatched. The CDR3 here is CASSRAPPLAGGNTGELFF. The DNA for the CDR3 is TGCGCCAGCAGCCGAGCCCCCCCACTAGCGGGAGGTAACACCGGGGAGCTGTTTTTT.

The gene calls are TRBV13 and TRBJ2-7, with 10 bases matching TRBD2. V lost 5 bases to trimming and J lost 3 bases; unmatched junction nucleotides: 25. The V gene's germline CDR1 is PRHDT and CDR2 FYEKMQ (reference sequence). This CDR3 contains 21 residues. The chain's CDR3 is CASSTLRVPVLNSGRIYEQYF. CDR3 sequence (DNA): TGTGCCAGCAGCACCCTCAGGGTTCCCGTACTAAATAGCGGGAGGATCTACGAGCAGTACTTC.

The V call is TRBV29-1, the J call TRBJ1-2, with TRBD1 as a possible D gene (6 bases). V was pared by 5 bases and J by 8 bases, with 18 bases between. There are 13 residues in the CDR3. Germline assignment: CDR1 SQVTM and CDR2 ANQGSEA. DNA for the CDR3: TGCAGCGTTACCTCCAGGGGAACGGACGGCTACACCTTC. This gives the protein CSVTSRGTDGYTF.

This chain uses TRBV4-2 with TRBJ1-1; 8 nucleotides align to TRBD1. This CDR3 has 14 residues. V lost 4 bases to trimming and J lost 4 bases; unmatched junction nucleotides: 5. Germline V gene data show CDR1 as LGHNA and CDR2 as YNFKEQ. CDR3: CASSRPTGATEAFF. CDR3 coding DNA: TGTGCCAGCAGCCGACCGACAGGGGCCACTGAAGCTTTCTTT.

The chain joins TRBV14 to TRBJ2-1; D gene unclear. The CDR3 covers 12 residues. CDR1 is SGHDN and CDR2 is FVKESK in the germline V gene. V lost 1 base and J 9 bases, leaving 7 bases between the germline ends. This CDR3 reads CASSQGSGEQFF. The CDR3 bases are TGTGCCAGCAGCCAAGGGTCGGGTGAGCAGTTCTTC.

The CDR3 here is CASSIRVSYEQYF. CDR3 DNA sequence: TGTGCCAGTAGTATTCGGGTCTCCTACGAGCAGTACTTC. The chain joins TRBV19 to TRBJ2-7, with no clear D. This CDR3 region has 13 residues. Germline CDR1 and CDR2: LNHDA and SQIVND (reference sequence). Trimming shortened V by 3 bases and J by 0 bases, and 6 bases separated the two germline ends.

The chain combines TRBV7-8 with TRBJ2-1; D remains unclear. V lost 1 base and J lost 7, with 8 bases in between. The CDR3 loop spans 13 amino acids. Germline V gene lookup returns CDR1 SGHVS and CDR2 FQNEAQ. The DNA for the CDR3 is TGTGCCAGCAGCTTAGATAAGCAAAATGAGCAGTTCTTC. Amino acids: CASSLDKQNEQFF. Full variable domain (missing parts from reference TRBV7-8 and TRBJ2-1): GAGVSQSPRYKVAKRGQDVALRCDPISGHVSLFWYQQALGQGPEFLTYFQNEAQLDKSGLPSDRFFAERPEGSVSTLKIQRTQQEDSAVYLCASSLDKQNEQFFGPGTRLTVL.

This clone has more than one count but fewer than ten. This sequence joins TRBV19 and TRBJ2-7; 7 nucleotides align to TRBD1. Germline CDR1 LNHDA, CDR2 SQIVND (reference sequence). CDR3 length equals 13 residues. After removal of 7 bases from V and 4 bases from J, the junction contained 7 bases not matched to a gene. Written as DNA, the CDR3 is TGTGCCAGTACAAAGGGACAGTCTTACGAGCAGTACTTC. Translated, it gives CASTKGQSYEQYF.

The V gene is TRBV9, the J gene TRBJ2-3; maybe TRBD1 (6 bases). V gave up 4 bases and J gave up 2 bases, with 11 bases separating them. The germline V gene has CDR1 SGDLS and CDR2 YYNGEE. The CDR3 runs to 14 residues. For the CDR3, the DNA is TGTGCCAGCAGCTTACGGACAGTCACAGATACGCAGTATTTT. Its translation is CASSLRTVTDTQYF.

The chain recombines TRBV7-6 with TRBJ2-5, with no clear D. Between the trimmed V and J ends, which lost 5 bases and 1 base, there was a span of 8 bases. CDR1 and CDR2 from the germline V gene are SGHVS and FNYEAQ. There are 13 residues in the CDR3. CDR3: CASSLTPQETQYF. The CDR3 region has the DNA TGTGCCAGCAGCCTAACCCCCCAAGAGACCCAGTACTTC. The whole variable domain, remainder taken from reference TRBV7-6 and TRBJ2-5, is GAGVSQSPRYKVTKRGQDVALRCDPISGHVSLYWYRQALGQGPEFLTYFNYEAQQDKSGLPNDRFSAERPEGSISTLTIQRTEQRDSAMYRCASSLTPQETQYFGPGTRLLVL.

The rearrangement links TRBV18 to TRBJ1-2; TRBD1 aligns across 7 bases. With 2 bases clipped from V and 3 bases from J, the junction kept 0 bases outside the gene matches. CDR1 KGHSH and CDR2 LQKENI come from the germline V gene. The CDR3 has 13 residues. CDR3 DNA sequence: TGTGCCAGCTCACCAGGGACAGACTATGGCTACACCTTC. Translation gives CASSPGTDYGYTF.

This clone was observed a handful of times. The J gene is TRBJ2-5, the V gene TRBV5-1; TRBD2 matches 7 bases. CDR1 and CDR2 (germline): SGHRS, YFSETQ. V was pared by 0 bases and J by 4 bases, with 9 bases of the junction left unmatched. CDR3 length: 16 amino acids. As DNA, the CDR3 is TGCGCCAGCAGCTTGGCCGTGATAGGGAGGGCAGAGACCCAGTACTTC. This codes for CASSLAVIGRAETQYF.

Only a few counts were recorded for this clone. The genes are TRBV27 and TRBJ2-1; 10 bases agree with TRBD1. The CDR3 runs to 20 residues. Germline V gene sequence: CDR1 MNHEY, CDR2 SMNVEV (reference sequence). The J segment lost 4 bases and the V segment lost 5 bases, leaving 20 bases of the junction unmatched. The CDR3 nucleotides read TGTGCCAGCAGTCGCCCCTTCGAGACAGGGGGCGGTTTGGCTTACAATGAGCAGTTCTTC. This translates into CASSRPFETGGGLAYNEQFF.

This clone has a handful of counts. The chain carries TRBV4-1 and TRBJ2-5; 8 nucleotides agree with TRBD2. The CDR3 covers 18 residues. Germline V gene data show CDR1 as MGHRA and CDR2 as YSYEKL. V lost 0 bases, J lost 5 bases, and 14 bases stayed unmatched. The DNA of the CDR3 is TGCGCCAGCAGCCAAGATAAGAGCGGGAGCCCCGGGGAGGAGACCCAGTACTTC. Protein: CASSQDKSGSPGEETQYF.

The chain is built from TRBV7-2 and TRBJ2-7; 11 bases are shared with TRBD2. Looked up from germline, CDR1 is SGHTA and CDR2 is FQGNSA. The CDR3 sequence is 15 residues long. V was clipped by 4 bases and J by 1 base; unmatched bases: 3. The DNA for the CDR3 is TGTGCCAGCAGCTGGGGACTAGCGGAATCCTACGAGCAGTACTTC. Amino acids: CASSWGLAESYEQYF. Full variable domain (rest looked up from reference TRBV7-2 and TRBJ2-7): GAGVSQSPSNKVTEKGKDVELRCDPISGHTALYWYRQSLGQGLEFLIYFQGNSAPDKSGLPSDRFSAERTGGSVSTLTIQRTQQEDSAVYLCASSWGLAESYEQYFGPGTRLTVT.

V usage is TRBV4-1 and J usage is TRBJ1-1; 9 bases match TRBD1. The germline V gene has CDR1 MGHRA and CDR2 YSYEKL. The CDR3 has 16 residues. The V and J ends lost 4 bases and 5 bases, in that order; junction bases with no gene match: 11. The CDR3 nucleotides are TGCGCCAGCAGCCCCCCGAACGGACAGGGGAGGACTGAAGCTTTCTTT. Protein: CASSPPNGQGRTEAFF.

This chain uses TRBV5-1 with TRBJ1-1, with TRBD1 matching over 7 bases. V lost 1 base, J lost 0 bases, and 3 bases stayed unmatched. This CDR3 has 15 amino acids. Germline CDR1 is SGHRS and CDR2 is YFSETQ. The CDR3 nucleotides read TGCGCCAGCAGCTTGACAGGGGCTATGAACACTGAAGCTTTCTTT. It codes for CASSLTGAMNTEAFF.

The V gene is TRBV23-1, the J gene TRBJ2-7; tentatively, D is TRBD2 (5 bases). TRBV23-1 is treated as an ORF (open reading frame) with a function not yet certain. The ends were cut back, 6 bases at V and 6 bases at J, with 9 bases in the middle. The CDR3 has 11 residues. DNA for the CDR3: TGCGCCAGCAGACCGAGGGCCGAGCAGTACTTC. This translates into CASRPRAEQYF.

This clone was detected only once. V is TRBV5-6 and J is TRBJ2-2; 9 positions agree with TRBD1. Trimming took 3 bases from V and 4 from J; bases not matched to a gene: 1. The CDR3 is 14 amino acids. Germline V CDR1 and CDR2: SGHDT, YYEEEE. Here the CDR3 reads CASSWDRVTGELFF. CDR3 in DNA: TGTGCCAGCAGCTGGGACAGGGTCACCGGGGAGCTGTTTTTT.

The chain couples TRBV7-9 to TRBJ1-5, with D maybe TRBD1 (5 bases). The V end was cut by 5 bases, the J end by 8 bases, with 13 bases between. The CDR3 length is 13 residues. Germline CDR1 is SEHNR and CDR2 is FQNEAQ (reference sequence). For the CDR3, the DNA is TGTGCCAGCAGCAGGGGAGGGTTAGAGCCCCAGCATTTT. This codes for CASSRGGLEPQHF.

In its sample, this clone was seen once. The rearrangement links TRBV19 to TRBJ1-5, with a possible D match to TRBD1 (6 bases). This CDR3 is 20 amino acids long. V gave up 9 bases and J gave up 0 bases, with 30 bases separating them. Germline V gene data show CDR1 as LNHDA and CDR2 as SQIVND (reference sequence). DNA of the CDR3: TGTGCCAGCCAGCCTCCTGAGCAGGGGCGCTTGGGGAATAGCAATCAGCCCCAGCATTTT. It translates to CASQPPEQGRLGNSNQPQHF. The full variable domain, completed using reference TRBV19 and TRBJ1-5, is DGGITQSPKYLFRKEGQNVTLSCEQNLNHDAMYWYRQDPGQGLRLIYYSQIVNDFQKGDIAEGYSVSREKKESFPLTVTSAQKNPTAFYLCASQPPEQGRLGNSNQPQHFGDGTRLSIL.

This sequence joins TRBV12-5 and TRBJ2-3, with 13 bases lining up with TRBD2. Losses at the gene ends were 1 base for V and 5 bases for J; bases not matched to a gene: 0. This CDR3 contains 15 residues. CDR1 is LGHNT, CDR2 FRNRAP, per germline. The CDR3 protein is CASGLGLAGGDTQYF. CDR3 bases: TGTGCTAGTGGTTTGGGACTAGCGGGAGGAGATACGCAGTATTTT.

V usage is TRBV5-1 and J usage is TRBJ2-3; weak D call: TRBD1 (6 bases). Germline V gives CDR1 SGHRS, CDR2 YFSETQ. V was shortened by 1 base and J by 1 base, with 16 bases between the two germline ends. The CDR3 covers 17 residues. The CDR3 coding sequence is TGCGCCAGCAGCTTGTCAGGGGCCCTATGGGGCACAGATACGCAGTATTTT. This gives the protein CASSLSGALWGTDTQYF.

The chain carries TRBV11-2 and TRBJ2-2; D is unclear. The V and J ends lost 5 bases and 0 bases respectively, with 13 bases between them. The CDR3 sequence is 16 residues long. The germline V gene has CDR1 SGHAT and CDR2 FQNNGV. The CDR3 loop is CASSPGRLANTGELFF. The DNA for the CDR3 is TGTGCCAGCAGCCCGGGTAGACTTGCGAACACCGGGGAGCTGTTTTTT.

The chain couples TRBV7-8 to TRBJ2-1, with 11 bases aligning to TRBD2. The V and J ends lost 4 bases and 7 bases, in that order; junction bases with no gene match: 12. The CDR3 sequence is 17 residues long. Germline CDR1 SGHVS, CDR2 FQNEAQ. The CDR3 sequence is CASSSISGLADGNEQFF. The CDR3 DNA reads as TGTGCCAGCAGCTCGATCTCGGGACTAGCGGATGGAAATGAGCAGTTCTTC. Full variable domain (rest looked up from reference TRBV7-8 and TRBJ2-1): GAGVSQSPRYKVAKRGQDVALRCDPISGHVSLFWYQQALGQGPEFLTYFQNEAQLDKSGLPSDRFFAERPEGSVSTLKIQRTQQEDSAVYLCASSSISGLADGNEQFFGPGTRLTVL.

The chain combines TRBV6-5 with TRBJ2-7; 7 nucleotides line up with TRBD1. CDR3 length equals 15 residues. V trimming: 4 bases; J trimming: 1 base; junction bases outside the gene matches: 7. Germline lookup yields CDR1 MNHEY and CDR2 SVGAGI. CDR3 in amino acids: CASSSRTGLSYEQYF. The CDR3 DNA reads as TGTGCCAGCAGTTCCCGGACAGGCCTTTCCTACGAGCAGTACTTC.